This T cell receptor (beta chain) was captured by sequencing in a study of shared T cell receptors in the human thymus. CDR1 and CDR2 from the germline V gene are SGHVS and FNYEAQ. Trimming stripped 5 bases from V and 6 bases from J, with 28 bases between. This CDR3 comprises 18 residues. Clones were read by immunoSEQ multiplex PCR, and TCRdb kept only the in-frame ones, dropping some. The sample records 63,000 or so clones, nearly 95% being singletons. The TCR comes from a human donor. Sequenced sample: thymocytes. The chain joins TRBV7-6 to TRBJ1-1, with D possibly TRBD1 on 6 matching bases. CDR3 sequence (DNA): TGTGCCAGCAGCCCCAGAGGACAGATAGGGTCGTTGGAAGCTGAAGCTTTCTTT. Its protein is CASSPRGQIGSLEAEAFF.